The 20 T cell receptor beta chains listed next were all sequenced from one sample in a study of blood T cell repertoires in COVID-19. Generated by immunoSEQ multiplex PCR, the TCRdb table keeps only in-frame clones and is missing some. Of around 310,000 clones in the sample, nearly 90% were seen once. The sample was peripheral blood. These receptors all stem from a woman in her 40s with COVID-19, enrolled during active disease.

The rearrangement joins TRBV28 to TRBJ2-7, with a weak D call TRBD1 (6 bases). V lost 8 bases, J lost 0 bases, and 8 bases lay in between. This CDR3 contains 12 residues. Germline V gene data show CDR1 as MDHEN and CDR2 as SYDVKM. The CDR3 DNA sequence: TGTGCCAGCGACAGGAGCTCCTACGAGCAGTACTTC. Amino acids: CASDRSSYEQYF.

This clone occurred once. This sequence joins TRBV7-2 and TRBJ1-2, with D unclear. The V gene lost 4 bases and the J gene lost 5 bases, with 8 bases spanning the gap. Germline V lookup: CDR1 SGHTA, CDR2 FQGNSA. The CDR3 runs to 12 residues. The CDR3 reads CASSSDIYGYTF. Here the CDR3 DNA reads TGTGCCAGCAGCTCAGACATTTATGGCTACACCTTC.

The CDR3 reads CASSRMSNTATGELFF. In nucleotides, the CDR3 is TGTGCCAGCAGCCGAATGAGCAACACAGCCACCGGGGAGCTGTTTTTT. The V and J genes are TRBV7-8 and TRBJ2-2; D unresolved. CDR1 is SGHVS, CDR2 FQNEAQ, per germline. V was trimmed by 5 bases and J by 4 bases, leaving 17 bases between them. CDR3 size: 16 residues.

V is TRBV27 and J is TRBJ2-1; unclear D gene. V dropped 1 base and J dropped 0 bases, with 13 bases sitting between them. Per the germline V gene, CDR1 is MNHEY and CDR2 is SMNVEV (reference sequence). The length of the CDR3 is 17 residues. CDR3 in DNA: TGTGCCAGCAGTTTATTTGTCGAGCCAAACTCCTACAATGAGCAGTTCTTC. The encoded protein is CASSLFVEPNSYNEQFF.

The chain uses TRBV3-1 (or the pseudogene TRBV3-2) and TRBJ1-3; the D gene is possibly TRBD1 (5 bases). Germline V CDR1 and CDR2: LGHDT, YNNKEL (reference sequence). The CDR3 runs to 13 residues. Trimming cost V 0 bases and J 12 bases, with 12 bases left between them. The CDR3 nucleotides are TGTGCCAGCAGCCAAGATATGGGGGGTATCATATATTTT. Encoded protein: CASSQDMGGIIYF.

DNA for the CDR3: TGTGCCAGCTCACGACAGGGGGAATTCACTGAAGCTTTCTTT. It yields the protein CASSRQGEFTEAFF. V is TRBV18 and J is TRBJ1-1, with 9 bases identical to TRBD1. J was trimmed by 4 bases and V by 4 bases; bases with no gene match: 4. CDR1 and CDR2 (germline): KGHSH, LQKENI. CDR3 size: 14 residues.

The J gene is TRBJ1-5, the V gene TRBV3-1 (or the pseudogene TRBV3-2), with D possibly being TRBD1 (6 bases). Germline CDR1 reads LGHDT; CDR2 reads YNNKEL (reference sequence). CDR3 size: 18 residues. V lost 0 bases and J 0 bases, leaving 15 bases between the germline ends. The CDR3 nucleotides are TGTGCCAGCAGCCAAGAGGGACACAGTCGGTATAGCAATCAGCCCCAGCATTTT. Translation gives CASSQEGHSRYSNQPQHF.

V is TRBV5-4 and J is TRBJ1-6; TRBD1 is a possible D gene (5 bases). CDR3 length: 14 amino acids. Germline V CDR1 and CDR2: SGHNT, YYREEE (reference sequence). Trimming removed 4 bases at V and 7 bases at J, with 12 bases between. The CDR3 DNA reads as TGTGCCAGCAGCCGACAGACAGAAAATTCACCCCTCCACTTT. Translated: CASSRQTENSPLHF. Supplemented by reference TRBV5-4 and TRBJ1-6, the full variable domain reads ETGVTQSPTHLIKTRGQQVTLRCSSQSGHNTVSWYQQALGQGPQFIFQYYREEENGRGNFPPRFSGLQFPNYSSELNVNALELDDSALYLCASSRQTENSPLHFGNGTRLTVT.

V is TRBV5-1 and J is TRBJ2-7, with a possible D match to TRBD2 (5 bases). This CDR3 is 14 amino acids long. The germline V and J ends were trimmed by 6 bases and 6 bases, with 19 bases remaining between them. The germline gives CDR1 SGHRS, CDR2 YFSETQ. CDR3 DNA sequence: TGCGCCAGCACCCGTGGGATTCCCGAGGGCGAGCAGTACTTC. Its protein product is CASTRGIPEGEQYF.

The chain joins TRBV27 to TRBJ2-1; 8 bases match TRBD1. J was trimmed by 0 bases and V by 6 bases; bases with no gene match: 1. The germline gives CDR1 MNHEY, CDR2 SMNVEV (reference sequence). The CDR3 length is 14 residues. CDR3 in amino acids: CASRDRASYNEQFF. The CDR3 region has the DNA TGTGCCAGCAGGGACAGGGCCTCCTACAATGAGCAGTTCTTC.

The chain joins TRBV21-1 to TRBJ2-7; the D call in the table, TRBD2, was not verified against the DNA. TRBV21-1 is assigned pseudogene status. The CDR3 extends over 14 amino acids. CDR3 protein: CASSSGLFRGEQYF. CDR3 bases: TGTGCCAGCAGCTCGGGACTTTTTCGAGGCGAGCAGTACTTC.

The V and J genes are TRBV7-2 and TRBJ1-1; D is undetermined. The germline V gene encodes CDR1 SGHTA and CDR2 FQGNSA. With 3 bases removed from V and 3 bases from J, the gap between germline ends came to 11 bases. The CDR3 length is 14 residues. CDR3 residues: CASSFNPGYTEAFF. CDR3 coding DNA: TGTGCCAGCAGCTTCAATCCAGGATACACTGAAGCTTTCTTT.

The chain links TRBV6-5 to TRBJ1-6, with TRBD1 as a possible D gene (6 bases). Germline CDR1 and CDR2: MNHEY and SVGAGI. Trimming cost V 6 bases and J 8 bases, with 14 bases left between them. The CDR3 has 14 residues. DNA of the CDR3: TGTGCCAGCAGCCGAGGGGGGGTGGATTCACCCCTCCACTTT. It specifies CASSRGGVDSPLHF.

The chain combines TRBV28 with TRBJ2-1; TRBD2 agrees at 8 bases. With V trimmed by 3 bases and J by 2 bases, 6 bases remained unmatched. There are 16 residues in the CDR3. Germline CDR1 and CDR2: MDHEN and SYDVKM. The CDR3 DNA is TGTGCCAGCAGTTTGGCTGCTAGCGGGCCCTACAATGAGCAGTTCTTC. Translated, it gives CASSLAASGPYNEQFF.

This clone was recorded once. The chain's CDR3 is CASSFSTPQQFF. The CDR3 DNA reads TGTGCCAGCAGCTTCTCTACTCCACAGCAGTTCTTC. The chain uses TRBV5-5 and TRBJ2-1; D is unresolved. The CDR3 has 12 residues. Trimming removed 2 bases from V and 11 bases from J, with 11 bases in between. Germline CDR1 SGHKS, CDR2 YYEKEE (reference sequence).

J is TRBJ2-1 and V is TRBV19; D unclear. This CDR3 region has 18 residues. Per germline, CDR1 LNHDA and CDR2 SQIVND (reference sequence). Trimming stripped 2 bases from V and 5 bases from J, with 22 bases between. CDR3 in DNA: TGTGCCAGTAGTATAACTATCTTCTCCCAAAGACTTCACAATGAGCAGTTCTTC. Translated: CASSITIFSQRLHNEQFF.

The V call is TRBV18, the J call TRBJ2-7, with 8 nucleotides matching TRBD2. Germline lookup yields CDR1 KGHSH and CDR2 LQKENI. V was pared by 6 bases and J by 0 bases, with 7 bases of the junction left unmatched. The CDR3 length is 15 residues. The DNA of the CDR3 is TGTGCCAGCTCCTCCGCCGGGGGGGCCTCCTACGAGCAGTACTTC. Its protein product is CASSSAGGASYEQYF.

J is TRBJ1-2 and V is TRBV5-1, with TRBD1 matching 8 bases. CDR3 size: 15 residues. Germline loops: CDR1 SGHRS, CDR2 YFSETQ. With V trimmed by 4 bases and J by 4 bases, 9 bases remained unmatched. As DNA, the CDR3 is TGCGCCAGCAGCCTTTGGACAGGGCTCGGCTATGGCTACACCTTC. Protein product: CASSLWTGLGYGYTF.

CDR3 amino acids: CAWSVLAGADTIYF. CDR3 DNA: TGTGCCTGGAGTGTACTGGCAGGGGCGGACACCATATATTTT. This rearrangement joins TRBV30 to TRBJ1-3; D may be TRBD1 (6 bases). Trimming took 0 bases from V and 8 from J, leaving 14 bases between them. The CDR3 totals 14 residues. Germline values: CDR1 GTSNPN, CDR2 SVGIG (reference sequence).

In nucleotides, the CDR3 is TGTGCCAGCAGCTTAGGGGGAGATCAGCCCCAGCATTTT. It translates to CASSLGGDQPQHF. The chain joins TRBV11-2 to TRBJ1-5, with D hard to call. The germline CDR1 and CDR2 sequences are SGHAT and FQNNGV. The V end lost 1 base, the J end lost 5 bases, and 6 bases lay between the germline ends. The CDR3 has 13 amino acids.